This entry is about one T cell receptor (beta chain). These data originate in a study of blood T cell repertoires in COVID-19. Background on the study: Specimens from acute and convalescent COVID-19 originated in the United States, Italy and Spain.

The authors' processing: Amplified reference gene primers provided the basis for estimating nucleated cell counts. Method: immunoSEQ multiplex PCR; TCRdb's copy keeps in-frame clones and lacks some. Clone size and V and J calls were adopted from that table, with D and trimming inferred from the DNA. In the table there are over 200,000 clones, roughly 82% of which are singletons. With 3 bases clipped from V and 2 bases from J, the junction kept 9 bases outside the gene matches. This CDR3 spans 18 amino acids. Germline assignment: CDR1 SGHRS and CDR2 YFSETQ. The chain employs TRBV5-1 and TRBJ2-3; 13 bases agree with TRBD2. The clonotype originates from a man aged 40-49 years who had recovered from COVID-19. Sequenced input: peripheral blood. CDR3 loop: CASSSKPGLAGDTDTQYF. The CDR3 region has the DNA TGCGCCAGCAGCTCCAAACCCGGACTAGCGGGGGACACAGATACGCAGTATTTT.